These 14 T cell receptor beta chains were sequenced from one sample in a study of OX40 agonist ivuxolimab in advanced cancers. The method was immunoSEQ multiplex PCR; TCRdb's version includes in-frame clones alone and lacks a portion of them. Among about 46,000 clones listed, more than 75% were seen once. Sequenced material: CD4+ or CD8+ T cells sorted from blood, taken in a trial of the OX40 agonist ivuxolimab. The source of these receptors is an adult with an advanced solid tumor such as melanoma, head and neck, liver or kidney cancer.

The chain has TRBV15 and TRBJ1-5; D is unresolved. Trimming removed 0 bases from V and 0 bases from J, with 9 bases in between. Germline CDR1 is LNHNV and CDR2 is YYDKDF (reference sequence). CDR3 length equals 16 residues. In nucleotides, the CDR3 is TGTGCCACCAGCAGAGATAGATCACCTAGCAATCAGCCCCAGCATTTT. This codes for CATSRDRSPSNQPQHF.

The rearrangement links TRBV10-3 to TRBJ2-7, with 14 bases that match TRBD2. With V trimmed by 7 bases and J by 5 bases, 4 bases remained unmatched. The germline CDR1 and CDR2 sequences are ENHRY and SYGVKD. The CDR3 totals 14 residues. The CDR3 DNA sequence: TGTGCCATCACCGGGACTAGCGGGAGCCACGAGCAGTACTTC. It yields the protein CAITGTSGSHEQYF.

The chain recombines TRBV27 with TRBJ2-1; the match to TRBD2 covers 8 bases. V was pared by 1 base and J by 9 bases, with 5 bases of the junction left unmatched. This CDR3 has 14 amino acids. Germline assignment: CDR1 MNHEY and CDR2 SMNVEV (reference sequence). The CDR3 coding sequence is TGTGCCAGCAGTTTATTCGGGGGGGCCACTGAGCAGTTCTTC. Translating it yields CASSLFGGATEQFF.

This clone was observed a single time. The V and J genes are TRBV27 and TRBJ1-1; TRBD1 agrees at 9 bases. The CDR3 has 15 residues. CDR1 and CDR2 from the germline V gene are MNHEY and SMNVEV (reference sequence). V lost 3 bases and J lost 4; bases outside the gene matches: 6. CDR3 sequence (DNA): TGTGCCAGCAGTTTGAGGGGGACAGGGACCACTGAAGCTTTCTTT. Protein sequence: CASSLRGTGTTEAFF.

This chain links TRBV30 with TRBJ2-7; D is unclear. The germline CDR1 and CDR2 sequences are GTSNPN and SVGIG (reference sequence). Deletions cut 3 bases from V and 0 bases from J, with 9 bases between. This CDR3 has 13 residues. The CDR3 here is CAWRDGSSYEQYF. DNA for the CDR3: TGTGCCTGGAGGGACGGTAGCTCCTACGAGCAGTACTTC.

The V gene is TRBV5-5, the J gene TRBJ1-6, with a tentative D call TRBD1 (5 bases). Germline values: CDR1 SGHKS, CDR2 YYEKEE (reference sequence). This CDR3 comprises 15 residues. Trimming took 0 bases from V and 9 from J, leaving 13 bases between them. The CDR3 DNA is TGTGCCAGCAGCTTGGGGGACTCGGGCGGTTCACCCCTCCACTTT. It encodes CASSLGDSGGSPLHF.

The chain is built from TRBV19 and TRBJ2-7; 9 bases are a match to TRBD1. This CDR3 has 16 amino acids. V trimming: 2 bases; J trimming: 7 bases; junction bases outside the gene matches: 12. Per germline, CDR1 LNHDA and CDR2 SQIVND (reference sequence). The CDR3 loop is CASSIRGQGIGKEQYF. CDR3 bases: TGTGCCAGTAGTATAAGGGGACAGGGAATCGGGAAGGAGCAGTACTTC.

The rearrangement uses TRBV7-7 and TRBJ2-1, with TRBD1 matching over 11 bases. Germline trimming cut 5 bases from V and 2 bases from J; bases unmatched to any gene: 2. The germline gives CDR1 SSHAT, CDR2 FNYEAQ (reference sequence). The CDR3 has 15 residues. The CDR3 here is CASSQGQGAYNEQFF. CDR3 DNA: TGTGCCAGCAGCCAGGGACAGGGGGCCTACAATGAGCAGTTCTTC.

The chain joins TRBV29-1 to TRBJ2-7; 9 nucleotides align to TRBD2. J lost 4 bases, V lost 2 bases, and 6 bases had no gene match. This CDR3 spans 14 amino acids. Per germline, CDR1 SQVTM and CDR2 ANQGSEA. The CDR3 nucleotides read TGCAGCGTTGAACTGCGGGAGGGAACGTACGAGCAGTACTTC. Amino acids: CSVELREGTYEQYF.

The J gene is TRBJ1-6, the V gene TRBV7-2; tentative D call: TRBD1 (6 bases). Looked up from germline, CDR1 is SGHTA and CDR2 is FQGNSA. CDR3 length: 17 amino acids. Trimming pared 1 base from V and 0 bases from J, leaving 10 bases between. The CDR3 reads CASSLEGGSSYNSPLHF. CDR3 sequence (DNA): TGTGCCAGCAGCTTAGAAGGGGGGAGCTCCTATAATTCACCCCTCCACTTT.

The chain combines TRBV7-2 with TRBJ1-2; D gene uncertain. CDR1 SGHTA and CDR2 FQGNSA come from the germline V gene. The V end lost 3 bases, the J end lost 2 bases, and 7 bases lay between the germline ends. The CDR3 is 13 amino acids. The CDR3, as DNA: TGTGCCAGCAGCTTGCCCTCCAACTATGGCTACACCTTC. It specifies CASSLPSNYGYTF.

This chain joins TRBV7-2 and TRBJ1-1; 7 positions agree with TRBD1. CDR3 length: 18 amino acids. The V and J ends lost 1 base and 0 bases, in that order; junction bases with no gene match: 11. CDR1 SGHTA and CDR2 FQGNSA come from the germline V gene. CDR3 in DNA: TGTGCCAGCAGCTTAGATTCAGGGGGACTCCCAATGAACACTGAAGCTTTCTTT. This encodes CASSLDSGGLPMNTEAFF.

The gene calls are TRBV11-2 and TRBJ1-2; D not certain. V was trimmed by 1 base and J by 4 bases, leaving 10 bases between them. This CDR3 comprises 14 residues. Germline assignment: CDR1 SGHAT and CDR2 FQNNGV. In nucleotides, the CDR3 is TGTGCCAGCAGCTTAGGAGGGAACAGCTATGGCTACACCTTC. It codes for CASSLGGNSYGYTF.

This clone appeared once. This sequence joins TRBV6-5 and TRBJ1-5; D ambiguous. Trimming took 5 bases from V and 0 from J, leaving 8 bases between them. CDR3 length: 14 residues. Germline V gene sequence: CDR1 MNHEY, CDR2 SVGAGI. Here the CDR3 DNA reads TGTGCCAGCAGTATAAGGAATAGCAATCAGCCCCAGCATTTT. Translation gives CASSIRNSNQPQHF.